This passage covers 22 T cell receptor beta chains from one sample sequenced in a study of Ad26.COV2.S vaccination and SARS-CoV-2 variants. Treatment described: 15 to 20 received Ad26.COV2.S at low or high dose, single or two shots; about 5 received placebo; per-sample allocation not given. Day 63 after the first injection of vaccine or placebo was the sampling time. The protocol was immunoSEQ multiplex PCR, while the TCRdb copy is restricted to in-frame clones and leaves out a portion. This table holds about 330,000 clones, roughly 90% found once. Specimen: peripheral blood, collected in a trial of Ad26.COV2.S vaccine versus placebo. These receptors came from a person aged 18-65 years who received the Ad26.COV2.S COVID-19 vaccine or a placebo.

This clone occurred a few times. The chain has TRBV7-8 and TRBJ2-3; tentatively, D is TRBD1 (5 bases). V gave up 5 bases and J gave up 3 bases, with 15 bases separating them. This CDR3 spans 15 amino acids. Germline CDR1 reads SGHVS; CDR2 reads FQNEAQ. For the CDR3, the DNA is TGTGCCAGCAGCCCGTCAGGGTTTGAAACAGATACGCAGTATTTT. Translation: CASSPSGFETDTQYF.

This sequence joins TRBV5-8 and TRBJ2-1; D is uncertain. This CDR3 region has 15 residues. Germline CDR1 is SGHTS and CDR2 is YDEGEE. Trimming stripped 0 bases from V and 2 bases from J, with 9 bases between. The CDR3 DNA follows: TGTGCCAGCAGCTTGGGGGTCGGGCCCTACAATGAGCAGTTCTTC. Its protein is CASSLGVGPYNEQFF.

The chain is built from TRBV24-1 and TRBJ1-4; perhaps TRBD1 as D (5 bases). V lost 3 bases, J lost 8 bases, and 15 bases lay in between. Germline loops: CDR1 KGHDR, CDR2 SFDVKD. The CDR3 is 15 residues long. The CDR3 protein is CATSDPRERDEKLFF. The CDR3 coding sequence is TGTGCCACCAGTGATCCACGGGAGAGGGACGAAAAACTGTTTTTT.

The rearrangement uses TRBV10-3 and TRBJ2-7; D not certain. CDR3 size: 16 residues. Germline-derived CDR1 and CDR2 are ENHRY and SYGVKD. V gave up 3 bases and J gave up 5 bases, with 20 bases separating them. The CDR3 loop is CAISDSNLQGTNEQYV. The CDR3 nucleotides are TGTGCCATCAGTGATTCTAACTTACAAGGTACAAACGAGCAGTACGTC.

The CDR3 is CASSQDRVDEQYF. Here the CDR3 DNA reads TGTGCCAGCTCACAAGACAGGGTTGACGAGCAGTACTTC. The chain combines TRBV18 with TRBJ2-7; 7 bases map to TRBD1. CDR3 size: 13 residues. Looked up from germline, CDR1 is KGHSH and CDR2 is LQKENI. The J segment lost 5 bases and the V segment lost 4 bases, leaving 5 bases of the junction unmatched.

V and J are TRBV5-1 and TRBJ1-2; D unresolved. Trimming cost V 2 bases and J 4 bases, with 6 bases left between them. Germline V lookup: CDR1 SGHRS, CDR2 YFSETQ. CDR3 size: 12 residues. The CDR3 DNA reads as TGCGCCAGCAGCTTCGAACCCTATGGCTACACCTTC. Translated: CASSFEPYGYTF.

This chain joins TRBV16 and TRBJ2-3; a weak D match, TRBD1 (5 bases). The CDR3 has 12 amino acids. Germline-derived CDR1 and CDR2 are KGHSY and FQNENV. Trimming removed 2 bases at V and 12 bases at J, with 12 bases between. Here the CDR3 reads CASSQPDTTQYF. In DNA, the CDR3 is TGTGCCAGCAGCCAACCGGACACAACTCAGTATTTT.

This chain links TRBV2 with TRBJ1-5; 7 nucleotides align to TRBD1. The CDR3 covers 14 residues. V lost 5 bases, J lost 6 bases, and 7 bases stayed unmatched. In germline, CDR1 is SNHLY, CDR2 FYNNEI. CDR3 loop: CASSFEQGSQPQHF. CDR3 coding DNA: TGTGCCAGCAGTTTTGAACAGGGGAGTCAGCCCCAGCATTTT.

V gene TRBV6-2 or TRBV6-3 combines with J gene TRBJ2-5, with D tentatively TRBD2 (6 bases). Trimming shortened V by 2 bases and J by 2 bases, and 9 bases separated the two germline ends. This CDR3 is built from 14 residues. The germline V gene has CDR1 MNHEY and CDR2 SVGEGT. The CDR3 DNA is TGTGCCAGCAGTTACCCGGACTATCAAGAGACCCAGTACTTC. This sequence encodes CASSYPDYQETQYF.

The CDR3 protein is CASSQIRAAGGLYEQFF. The CDR3 nucleotides read TGTGCCAGCAGCCAAATTCGGGCGGCGGGGGGGCTCTATGAGCAGTTCTTC. V usage is TRBV7-9 and J usage is TRBJ2-1; 9 positions agree with TRBD2. The germline gives CDR1 SEHNR, CDR2 FQNEAQ (reference sequence). V shed 5 bases and J 8 bases; nucleotides not matched to a gene: 16. The CDR3 consists of 17 residues.

This sequence joins TRBV7-9 and TRBJ1-2; D might be TRBD1 (5 bases). CDR1 is SEHNR and CDR2 is FQNEAQ in the germline V gene (reference sequence). This CDR3 is built from 14 residues. Trimming took 5 bases from V and 0 from J, leaving 10 bases between them. The CDR3 loop is CASSPGRTNYGYTF. Here the CDR3 DNA reads TGTGCCAGCAGCCCGGGACGGACTAACTATGGCTACACCTTC.

This rearrangement joins TRBV5-6 to TRBJ1-5; TRBD1 matches at 9 bases. Germline CDR1 reads SGHDT; CDR2 reads YYEEEE. The CDR3 is made up of 16 amino acids. V shed 4 bases, J shed 3 bases, and the junction held 8 bases outside the gene matches. CDR3 DNA: TGTGCCAGCAGCCCATACACAGGGGGCCACAATCAGCCCCAGCATTTT. The encoded protein is CASSPYTGGHNQPQHF.

This rearrangement joins TRBV18 to TRBJ2-7, with D possibly matching TRBD1 (6 bases). This CDR3 spans 16 amino acids. CDR1 and CDR2 from the germline V gene are KGHSH and LQKENI. Trimming shortened V by 5 bases and J by 2 bases, and 19 bases separated the two germline ends. CDR3 nucleotide sequence: TGTGCCAGCTCAGAATCCTTGATCAGGGGACCCTACGAGCAGTACGTC. It codes for CASSESLIRGPYEQYV.

V usage is TRBV27 and J usage is TRBJ2-7, with TRBD1 identical over 7 bases. Germline CDR1 MNHEY, CDR2 SMNVEV (reference sequence). Trimming removed 6 bases from V and 1 base from J; junction bases left unmatched: 3. The CDR3 contains 13 residues. This CDR3 is CASRRGQSYEQYV. For the CDR3, the DNA is TGTGCCAGCAGACGGGGACAGTCCTACGAGCAGTACGTC.

This chain uses TRBV6-5 with TRBJ1-2; 7 nucleotides match TRBD1. J lost 8 bases, V lost 6 bases, and 9 bases had no gene match. The CDR3 spans 13 residues. The germline V gene has CDR1 MNHEY and CDR2 SVGAGI. The CDR3 DNA reads TGTGCCAGCAGGTCCGACAGGGCGGAGGGCTACACCTTC. Translation: CASRSDRAEGYTF.

The V gene is TRBV28, the J gene TRBJ1-5, with a possible D match to TRBD1 (5 bases). The CDR3 is 16 residues long. Per germline, CDR1 MDHEN and CDR2 SYDVKM. Trimming cost V 5 bases and J 7 bases, with 21 bases left between them. The chain's CDR3 is CASSPTQVQGYQPQHF. CDR3 DNA sequence: TGTGCCAGCAGTCCTACCCAGGTTCAGGGTTACCAGCCCCAGCATTTT.

The CDR3 coding sequence is TGTGCCAGCAGCCAAGATCCCAGGGTGAAGCAGTACTTC. This sequence encodes CASSQDPRVKQYF. The chain uses TRBV3-1 (or the pseudogene TRBV3-2) and TRBJ2-7; D may be TRBD1 (5 bases). The length of the CDR3 is 13 residues. Trimming pared 0 bases from V and 8 bases from J, leaving 11 bases between. Germline V gives CDR1 LGHDT, CDR2 YNNKEL (reference sequence).

The DNA for the CDR3 is TGCGCCAGCAGCCAAGGGTCCGGGTATAATCGTCCAGATACGCAGTATTTT. Amino acids: CASSQGSGYNRPDTQYF. The chain joins TRBV4-3 to TRBJ2-3; D remains unclear. The CDR3 has 17 amino acids. Trimming cost V 1 base and J 4 bases, with 18 bases left between them. CDR1 and CDR2 (germline): LGHNA, YSLEER.

J is TRBJ2-2 and V is TRBV29-1; 11 bases fit TRBD2. The trim removed 0 bases at V and 4 bases at J, leaving 16 bases unmatched. CDR1 and CDR2 (germline): SQVTM, ANQGSEA. The CDR3 has 20 amino acids. The CDR3 protein is CSVEDRPLAGETRGTGELFF. Written as DNA, the CDR3 is TGCAGCGTTGAAGATAGGCCACTAGCGGGAGAGACCCGTGGCACCGGGGAGCTGTTTTTT.

The chain combines TRBV4-2 with TRBJ2-1; D might be TRBD2 (6 bases). CDR3 length: 16 residues. The germline V gene has CDR1 LGHNA and CDR2 YNFKEQ. The V end lost 2 bases, the J end lost 8 bases, and 19 bases lay between the germline ends. The CDR3 DNA is TGTGCCAGCAGCCAATTAGGAGGGGCCGCTCGGGATGAGCAGTTCTTC. Protein: CASSQLGGAARDEQFF.

The chain links TRBV6-4 to TRBJ2-1; 7 bases fit TRBD2. This CDR3 spans 14 amino acids. Per the germline V gene, CDR1 is MRHNA and CDR2 is SNTAGT. V trimming: 3 bases; J trimming: 9 bases; junction bases outside the gene matches: 8. CDR3 amino acids: CASSDTGGGSEQFF. The CDR3 DNA is TGTGCCAGCAGTGATACGGGAGGAGGCAGTGAGCAGTTCTTC.

The CDR3 is CASSLEGLAGTGELFF. DNA of the CDR3: TGCGCCAGCAGCCTCGAGGGGCTAGCGGGGACCGGGGAGCTGTTTTTT. This chain connects TRBV5-1 to TRBJ2-2; 9 bases align to TRBD2. J was trimmed by 5 bases and V by 4 bases; bases with no gene match: 9. The CDR3 length is 16 residues. Germline values: CDR1 SGHRS, CDR2 YFSETQ. Looking up the rest from reference TRBV5-1 and TRBJ2-2 gives the full variable domain: KAGVTQTPRYLIKTRGQQVTLSCSPISGHRSVSWYQQTPGQGLQFLFEYFSETQRNKGNFPGRFSGRQFSNSRSEMNVSTLELGDSALYLCASSLEGLAGTGELFFGEGSRLTVL.